The present T cell receptor (beta chain) was sequenced within a study of identical twins. TCRdb used MiXCR to reprocess the 5' RACE reads, holding one entry per CDR3 protein. This table holds fewer than 250,000 distinct CDR3 sequences, roughly 7% found once. This clonotype was counted only a few times. CDR3 length: 16 amino acids. V shed 1 base and J shed 7 bases, with 14 bases lying between them. Germline V CDR1 and CDR2: SEHNR, FQNEAQ (reference sequence). In addition, the sample was reused for a study of yellow fever vaccine responses in identical twins.

Sample: memory (CD45RO+) T cells sorted from blood. The receptor was isolated from a woman under 30 in good health. The chain combines TRBV7-9 with TRBJ1-6; D remains unclear. The CDR3 reads CASSLGTTSLNSPLHF. The CDR3 DNA reads as TGTGCCAGCAGCTTAGGGACCACGTCTCTGAATTCACCCCTCCACTTT. Filled out from reference TRBV7-9 and TRBJ1-6, the complete variable domain reads DTGVSQNPRHKITKRGQNVTFRCDPISEHNRLYWYRQTLGQGPEFLTYFQNEAQLEKSRLLSDRFSAERPKGSFSTLEIQRTEQGDSAMYLCASSLGTTSLNSPLHFGNGTRLTVT.